This record concerns one T cell receptor (beta chain) sequence. The antigen is unknown. Generated by immunoSEQ multiplex PCR, the TCRdb table keeps only in-frame clones and is missing some. The sample lists 150,000 or so clones, approximately 88% occurring once. These data are taken from a study of T cell responses to AZD1222 COVID-19 vaccine. Findings and limits, study-wide: Seropositive AZD1222 recipients at baseline numbered only five or six. Among spike-specific TCRs, nearly half reportedly target unmutated variant regions. Possibly, clonal diversity was underestimated; donors were largely white British and included more females. The peak T cell response came first, and repertoires were sampled only after it.

With 8 bases removed from V and 0 bases from J, the gap between germline ends came to 11 bases. This CDR3 is 14 amino acids long. Germline V lookup: CDR1 ENHRY, CDR2 SYGVKD. V is TRBV10-3 and J is TRBJ1-3; no clear D. The starting material was peripheral blood, obtained on day 0 of MenACWY control vaccination. This clonotype was obtained from an adult in good health. The CDR3 coding sequence is TGTGCCATCCGGGCAGAAAGCTCTGGAAACACCATATATTTT. Translating it yields CAIRAESSGNTIYF.